The 32 T cell receptor beta chains below were found in one sample sequenced in a study of shared clonotypes between healthy human individuals. Produced via immunoSEQ multiplex PCR; TCRdb's table is partial and in-frame only. The sample shows approximately 2.1 million clones, 85% to 95% of them seen only once. The sample taken for sequencing was naive CD4+ T cells from PBMCs. Sample subset: CD45RA+ positively selected. All receptors come from a man younger than 35 in good health. Some clones in this sample may be carry-over from other donors' samples.

The chain couples TRBV5-6 to TRBJ1-1; no clear D. The germline CDR1 and CDR2 sequences are SGHDT and YYEEEE. The V and J ends lost 9 bases and 10 bases respectively, with 19 bases between them. The CDR3 has 12 residues. The CDR3 DNA is TGTGCCACCCGGCGAGCGGGTTTTGGAGCTTTCTTT. It specifies CATRRAGFGAFF.

The rearrangement links TRBV5-1 to TRBJ2-2; 7 nucleotides line up with TRBD1. The germline V gene has CDR1 SGHRS and CDR2 YFSETQ. The CDR3 covers 15 residues. V dropped 2 bases and J dropped 5; count of bases not matched to a gene: 6. The CDR3 bases are TGCGCCAGCAGCTTAGGACAGGCCGTGACCGGGGAGCTGTTTTTT. Its translation: CASSLGQAVTGELFF.

J is TRBJ2-3 and V is TRBV10-3, with no clear D. The CDR3 totals 12 residues. CDR1 ENHRY and CDR2 SYGVKD come from the germline V gene. Between the trimmed V and J ends, which lost 6 bases and 2 bases, there was a span of 6 bases. The CDR3 loop is CAISRYTDTQYF. CDR3 nucleotide sequence: TGTGCCATCAGCCGATACACAGATACGCAGTATTTT.

The chain recombines TRBV5-6 with TRBJ1-2; D unresolved. CDR1 and CDR2 (germline): SGHDT, YYEEEE. This CDR3 comprises 17 residues. Trimming removed 5 bases from V and 0 bases from J, with 20 bases in between. CDR3 region: CASRVGISPYTNYGYTF. The CDR3 DNA sequence: TGTGCCAGCAGGGTGGGGATCAGTCCCTATACTAACTATGGCTACACCTTC.

The rearrangement joins TRBV27 to TRBJ2-3; no definite D call. Trimming cost V 3 bases and J 3 bases, with 7 bases left between them. The CDR3 runs to 13 residues. Germline CDR1 is MNHEY and CDR2 is SMNVEV (reference sequence). The CDR3 DNA sequence: TGTGCCAGCAGTTTCGGAGAAACAGATACGCAGTATTTT. Translation gives CASSFGETDTQYF.

This clone showed up just a few times. CDR3 coding DNA: TGTGCCAGCAGTGAATACCAGGCTGGAAACACCATATATTTT. It yields the protein CASSEYQAGNTIYF. This chain joins TRBV2 and TRBJ1-3; D not resolved. CDR3 size: 14 residues. Between the trimmed V and J ends, which lost 2 bases and 2 bases, there was a span of 7 bases. CDR1 and CDR2 (germline): SNHLY, FYNNEI.

The V and J genes are TRBV6-5 and TRBJ1-3, with 7 nucleotides matching TRBD1. CDR3 length: 15 residues. V trimming: 6 bases; J trimming: 7 bases; junction bases outside the gene matches: 12. The germline V gene encodes CDR1 MNHEY and CDR2 SVGAGI. The CDR3 sequence is CASSPDRERVNTIYF. CDR3 in DNA: TGTGCCAGCAGCCCTGACAGGGAGCGCGTGAACACCATATATTTT.

As for this clone: Other DNA sequences in the sample encode the same CDR3. The chain uses TRBV9 and TRBJ1-1; tentatively, D is TRBD1 (5 bases). The CDR3 loop spans 14 amino acids. Between the trimmed V and J ends, which lost 2 bases and 4 bases, there was a span of 12 bases. Germline V gives CDR1 SGDLS, CDR2 YYNGEE. CDR3: CASSVGQGGTEAFF. CDR3 in DNA: TGTGCCAGCAGCGTTGGGCAGGGAGGCACTGAAGCTTTCTTT.

This rearrangement joins TRBV7-2 to TRBJ1-1, with D uncertain. Trimming took off 8 bases at V and 1 base at J, with 17 bases between the two ends. Per the germline V gene, CDR1 is SGHTA and CDR2 is FQGNSA. The CDR3 has 15 amino acids. In DNA form, the CDR3 reads TGTGCCAGCTTCCTAGGGTGGGGTGGGAACACTGAAGCTTTCTTT. Its translation is CASFLGWGGNTEAFF.

As regards this clone: The junction differs from germline at one of its ends, possibly a read error. This chain links TRBV5-8 with TRBJ1-2; no firm D call. Germline-derived CDR1 and CDR2 are SGHTS and YDEGEE. CDR3 length equals 12 residues. The CDR3 bases are TGTGCCAGCAGCTATCCTGTTGAGCAGGTCGTATTC. Its translation: CASSYPVEQVVF.

This clone was recorded once. V and J are TRBV7-3 and TRBJ2-1, with TRBD2 matching 10 bases. The CDR3 is made up of 15 amino acids. Trimming cost V 5 bases and J 4 bases; bases outside gene matches: 5. CDR1 and CDR2 (germline): SGHTA, FQGTGA. CDR3 coding DNA: TGTGCCAGCAGCCAACTAGCGGGACAATACAATGAGCAGTTCTTC. It specifies CASSQLAGQYNEQFF.

The chain carries TRBV28 and TRBJ2-7; 9 bases align to TRBD1. Germline CDR1 reads MDHEN; CDR2 reads SYDVKM. V gave up 3 bases and J gave up 4 bases; unmatched junction bases: 7. This CDR3 is built from 15 residues. The CDR3 here is CASSFLRDRAYEQYF. CDR3 in DNA: TGTGCCAGCAGTTTTCTTAGGGACAGGGCTTACGAGCAGTACTTC.

The chain couples TRBV5-1 to TRBJ2-5, with 7 bases matching TRBD1. CDR1 and CDR2 (germline): SGHRS, YFSETQ. Germline trimming cut 4 bases from V and 5 bases from J; bases unmatched to any gene: 8. This CDR3 is 14 amino acids long. This chain's CDR3 is CASSPGQPGETQYF. The CDR3 nucleotides are TGCGCCAGCAGCCCGGGACAGCCGGGGGAGACCCAGTACTTC.

The rearrangement joins TRBV5-8 to TRBJ1-3; the D is unclear. Germline loops: CDR1 SGHTS, CDR2 YDEGEE. There are 12 residues in the CDR3. The V gene lost 4 bases and the J gene lost 0 bases, with 2 bases spanning the gap. CDR3 DNA sequence: TGTGCCAGCAGCGCCTCTGGAAACACCATATATTTT. Translating it yields CASSASGNTIYF. Variable domain in full (rest from reference TRBV5-8 and TRBJ1-3): EAGVTQSPTHLIKTRGQQATLRCSPISGHTSVYWYQQALGLGLQFLLWYDEGEERNRGNFPPRFSGRQFPNYSSELNVNALELEDSALYLCASSASGNTIYFGEGSWLTVV.

The chain links TRBV15 to TRBJ2-7; possibly TRBD2 for D (6 bases). The CDR3 length is 14 residues. The ends were cut back, 1 base at V and 4 bases at J, with 11 bases in the middle. From germline, CDR1 is LNHNV and CDR2 YYDKDF (reference sequence). The CDR3 nucleotides read TGTGCCACCAGCAGAGCGGGAGCGGCTTACGAGCAGTACTTC. Translation gives CATSRAGAAYEQYF.

The rearrangement joins TRBV28 to TRBJ2-5, with TRBD2 as a possible D gene (5 bases). CDR3 length: 14 residues. Germline V lookup: CDR1 MDHEN, CDR2 SYDVKM. The V end lost 2 bases, the J end lost 5 bases, and 12 bases lay between the germline ends. CDR3 protein: CASSLSQRSETQYF. The CDR3 bases are TGTGCCAGCAGTTTAAGCCAGCGGTCGGAGACCCAGTACTTC.

The chain uses TRBV18 and TRBJ1-2; TRBD1 is a possible D gene (5 bases). This CDR3 has 14 amino acids. Trimming removed 1 base from V and 8 bases from J, with 14 bases in between. Germline V gene lookup returns CDR1 KGHSH and CDR2 LQKENI. The CDR3 DNA is TGTGCCAGCTCACCACAGTCAGGGAAGCGCGGCTACACCTTC. Its translation is CASSPQSGKRGYTF.

V and J are TRBV30 and TRBJ2-5; possibly TRBD1 or TRBD2 for D (5 bases each). The end of the DNA aligns better with TRBJ2-7, so the J call may be wrong. The CDR3 covers 13 residues. Germline CDR1 GTSNPN, CDR2 SVGIG (reference sequence). The CDR3, as DNA: TGTGCCTGTTCAAGGGGACCAAACTACGAGCAGTACTTC. This translates into CACSRGPNYEQYF.

The chain combines TRBV19 with TRBJ1-5; no firm D call. Per the germline V gene, CDR1 is LNHDA and CDR2 is SQIVND (reference sequence). The CDR3 contains 16 residues. The V end lost 3 bases, the J end lost 2 bases, and 14 bases lay between the germline ends. CDR3 sequence reads: CASSIQVGTGNQPQHF. For the CDR3, the DNA is TGTGCCAGTAGTATTCAAGTGGGTACGGGCAATCAGCCCCAGCATTTT.

CDR3 region: CASSIALASWTGELFF. CDR3 nucleotides: TGTGCCAGTAGTATAGCTCTAGCTTCGTGGACCGGGGAGCTGTTTTTT. The J gene is TRBJ2-2, the V gene TRBV19; D perhaps matches TRBD2 (5 bases). Germline CDR1 is LNHDA and CDR2 is SQIVND (reference sequence). V lost 1 base to trimming and J lost 5 bases, with 14 bases between them. The CDR3 consists of 16 residues.

As for this clone: This sample also contains other DNA sequences that code for the same CDR3. The chain joins TRBV18 to TRBJ2-7; 7 nucleotides line up with TRBD2. The germline gives CDR1 KGHSH, CDR2 LQKENI. J gave up 4 bases and V 3 bases, and 6 bases lay outside the gene matches. CDR3 length: 14 amino acids. CDR3 DNA sequence: TGTGCCAGCTCACCGGCGGGAGTGGGTTACGAGCAGTACTTC. It encodes CASSPAGVGYEQYF.

The V call is TRBV6-1, the J call TRBJ1-3; 7 bases agree with TRBD1. Germline V lookup: CDR1 MNHNS, CDR2 SASEGT. This CDR3 is built from 15 residues. Trimming took 1 base from V and 2 from J; bases not matched to a gene: 2. As DNA, the CDR3 is TGTGCCAGCAGTGAAGTTGGACAGGCTGGAAACACCATATATTTT. It encodes CASSEVGQAGNTIYF.

This clone was recorded only once. The chain carries TRBV27 and TRBJ2-1, with D tentatively TRBD2 (6 bases). The CDR3 contains 17 residues. V was trimmed by 4 bases and J by 5 bases, leaving 21 bases between them. The V gene's germline CDR1 is MNHEY and CDR2 SMNVEV (reference sequence). CDR3 residues: CASSSSSSVSADNEQFF. CDR3 bases: TGTGCCAGCAGTTCCTCCTCTAGCGTATCAGCAGACAATGAGCAGTTCTTC.

The chain links TRBV5-4 to TRBJ2-1; TRBD2 is a possible D gene (6 bases). Trimming stripped 1 base from V and 9 bases from J, with 17 bases between. This CDR3 region has 15 residues. CDR1 is SGHNT and CDR2 is YYREEE in the germline V gene (reference sequence). The CDR3 reads CASSLLASRGSEQFF. CDR3 DNA sequence: TGTGCCAGCAGCTTGTTGGCATCCCGGGGGAGTGAGCAGTTCTTC.

The genes are TRBV14 and TRBJ2-2, with 7 bases lining up with TRBD1. Looked up from germline, CDR1 is SGHDN and CDR2 is FVKESK. This CDR3 contains 15 residues. The V segment lost 2 bases and the J segment 4 bases; nucleotides outside the gene matches: 4. The CDR3 spells CASSQTGQITGELFF. The CDR3 coding sequence is TGTGCCAGCAGCCAAACGGGACAGATCACCGGGGAGCTGTTTTTT.

The gene calls are TRBV10-1 and TRBJ2-5; D unresolved. V shed 6 bases and J shed 5 bases, with 16 bases lying between them. The CDR3 extends over 14 amino acids. Germline CDR1 WNHNN, CDR2 SYGVQD (reference sequence). DNA for the CDR3: TGCGCCAGCAGCCCGCACACAACCGGGGAGACCCAGTACTTC. Translating it yields CASSPHTTGETQYF.

The chain carries TRBV7-2 and TRBJ1-2; TRBD1 is a possible D gene (5 bases). This CDR3 has 14 residues. V was shortened by 1 base and J by 7 bases, with 13 bases between the two germline ends. Germline CDR1 is SGHTA and CDR2 is FQGNSA. CDR3 DNA: TGTGCCAGCAGCTTAGAGCAGGGTCGGGGTGGCTACACCTTC. This encodes CASSLEQGRGGYTF.

V usage is TRBV6-8 and J usage is TRBJ1-2; 12 bases agree with TRBD1. The CDR3 consists of 15 residues. Germline V gives CDR1 MNHGY, CDR2 SAAAGT. The ends lost 2 bases at V and 6 bases at J; junction bases unmatched: 4. The chain's CDR3 is CASSYIGTGGNGYTF. CDR3 nucleotide sequence: TGTGCCAGCAGTTACATCGGGACAGGGGGCAATGGCTACACCTTC.

This clone came up once. The chain employs TRBV5-1 and TRBJ2-2; D is uncertain. Germline CDR1 SGHRS, CDR2 YFSETQ. CDR3 length equals 18 residues. V lost 3 bases to trimming and J lost 0 bases, with 18 bases between them. The CDR3 is CASSYRPPLEANTGELFF. DNA for the CDR3: TGCGCCAGCAGCTACCGCCCGCCCCTGGAAGCGAACACCGGGGAGCTGTTTTTT.

The gene calls are TRBV6-1 and TRBJ2-6, with D possibly matching TRBD2 (7 bases). The CDR3 length is 15 residues. V lost 4 bases, J lost 9 bases, and 16 bases lay in between. Per germline, CDR1 MNHNS and CDR2 SASEGT. This CDR3 reads CASSAPGGTGNVLTF. For the CDR3, the DNA is TGTGCCAGCAGTGCCCCGGGGGGCACAGGCAACGTCCTGACTTTC.

J is TRBJ2-3 and V is TRBV19, with 9 bases matching TRBD2. Trimming at V came to 5 bases and at J to 3 bases, leaving 9 bases not matched to a gene. CDR1 is LNHDA, CDR2 SQIVND, per germline (reference sequence). CDR3 length: 16 residues. The DNA of the CDR3 is TGTGCCAGTAGTGACCCTGGCGGGAGGGAAACAGATACGCAGTATTTT. It codes for CASSDPGGRETDTQYF.

The count of this clone is one. The V call is TRBV6-5, the J call TRBJ1-4; 7 bases match TRBD1. The CDR3 length is 15 residues. The J segment lost 4 bases and the V segment lost 6 bases, leaving 8 bases of the junction unmatched. Germline V lookup: CDR1 MNHEY, CDR2 SVGAGI. CDR3 protein: CASRMTGISNEKLFF. Written as DNA, the CDR3 is TGTGCCAGCAGGATGACAGGGATAAGTAATGAAAAACTGTTTTTT.